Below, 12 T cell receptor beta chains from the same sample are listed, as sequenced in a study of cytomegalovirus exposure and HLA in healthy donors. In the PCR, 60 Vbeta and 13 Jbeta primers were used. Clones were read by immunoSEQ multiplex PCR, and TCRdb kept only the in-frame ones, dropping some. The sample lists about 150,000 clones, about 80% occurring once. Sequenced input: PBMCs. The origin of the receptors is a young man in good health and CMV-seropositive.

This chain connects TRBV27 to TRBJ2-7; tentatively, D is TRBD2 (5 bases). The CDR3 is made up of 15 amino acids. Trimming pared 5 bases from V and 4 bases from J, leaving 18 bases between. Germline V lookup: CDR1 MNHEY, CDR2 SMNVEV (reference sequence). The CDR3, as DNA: TGTGCCAGCAGTATGCTCTCCGAGACGGGGTACGAGCAGTACTTC. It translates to CASSMLSETGYEQYF.

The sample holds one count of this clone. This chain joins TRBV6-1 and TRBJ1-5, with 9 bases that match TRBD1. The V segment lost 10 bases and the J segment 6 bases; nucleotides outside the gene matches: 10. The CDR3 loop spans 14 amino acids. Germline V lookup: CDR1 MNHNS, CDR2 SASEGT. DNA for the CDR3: TGTGCCACCTGTGAACAGGGGGCTGTTCAGCCCCAGCATTTT. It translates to CATCEQGAVQPQHF.

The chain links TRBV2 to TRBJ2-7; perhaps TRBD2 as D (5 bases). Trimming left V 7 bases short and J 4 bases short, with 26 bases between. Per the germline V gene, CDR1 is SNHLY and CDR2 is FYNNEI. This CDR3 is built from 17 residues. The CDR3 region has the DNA TGTGCCAGCACCGCGAGATTTCAGGACTTGGATTGGTACGAGCAGTACTTC. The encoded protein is CASTARFQDLDWYEQYF.

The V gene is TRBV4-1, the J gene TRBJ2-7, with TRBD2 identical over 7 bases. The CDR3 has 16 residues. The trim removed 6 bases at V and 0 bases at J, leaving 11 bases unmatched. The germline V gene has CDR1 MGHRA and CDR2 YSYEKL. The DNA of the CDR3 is TGCGCCAGCAGTACCGCGGACCTAGCGGCCTCCTACGAGCAGTACTTC. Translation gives CASSTADLAASYEQYF.

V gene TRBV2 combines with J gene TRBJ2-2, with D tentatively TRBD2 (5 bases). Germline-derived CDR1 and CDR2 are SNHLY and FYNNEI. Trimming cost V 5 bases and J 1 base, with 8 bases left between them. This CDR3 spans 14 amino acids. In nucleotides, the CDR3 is TGTGCCAGCAGTCCTACTAGGAACACCGGGGAGCTGTTTTTT. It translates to CASSPTRNTGELFF.

The CDR3 reads CASSLLSGANVLTF. CDR3 in DNA: TGTGCCAGCAGTTTACTCTCTGGGGCCAACGTCCTGACTTTC. The chain has TRBV27 and TRBJ2-6; unclear D gene. The CDR3 is made up of 14 amino acids. Germline CDR1 is MNHEY and CDR2 is SMNVEV (reference sequence). V was shortened by 2 bases and J by 0 bases, with 2 bases between the two germline ends.

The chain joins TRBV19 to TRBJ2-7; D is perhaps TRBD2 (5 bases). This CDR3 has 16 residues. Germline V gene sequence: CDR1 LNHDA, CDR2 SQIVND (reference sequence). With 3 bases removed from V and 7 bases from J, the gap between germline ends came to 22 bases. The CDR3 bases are TGTGCCAGTAGTATTAACCTCAGCACGGGAAGTGGTGAGCAGTACTTC. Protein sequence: CASSINLSTGSGEQYF.

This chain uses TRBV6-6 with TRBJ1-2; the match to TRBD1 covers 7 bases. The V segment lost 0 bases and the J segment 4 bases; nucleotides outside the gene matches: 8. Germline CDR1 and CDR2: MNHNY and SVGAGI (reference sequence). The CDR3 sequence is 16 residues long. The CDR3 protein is CASSYSIEGGGYGYTF. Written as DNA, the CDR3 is TGTGCCAGCAGTTACTCGATCGAAGGGGGCGGCTATGGCTACACCTTC.

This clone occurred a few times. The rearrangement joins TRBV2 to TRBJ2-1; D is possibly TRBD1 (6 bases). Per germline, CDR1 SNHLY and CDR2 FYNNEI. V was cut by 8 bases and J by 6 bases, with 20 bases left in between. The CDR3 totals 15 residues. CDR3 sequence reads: CASVSAGAVLNEQFF. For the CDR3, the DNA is TGTGCCAGCGTCTCGGCAGGGGCCGTCCTCAATGAGCAGTTCTTC.

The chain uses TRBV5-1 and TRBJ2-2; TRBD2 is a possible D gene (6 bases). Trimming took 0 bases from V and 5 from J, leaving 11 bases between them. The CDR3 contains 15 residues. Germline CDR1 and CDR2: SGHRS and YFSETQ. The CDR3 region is CASSLAQGGTGELFF. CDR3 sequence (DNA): TGCGCCAGCAGCTTGGCGCAGGGAGGTACCGGGGAGCTGTTTTTT.

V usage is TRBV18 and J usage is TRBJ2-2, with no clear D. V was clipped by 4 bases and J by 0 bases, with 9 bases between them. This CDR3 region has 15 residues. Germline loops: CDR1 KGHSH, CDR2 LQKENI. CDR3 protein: CASSLSSANTGELFF. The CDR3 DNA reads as TGTGCCAGCTCACTCAGTTCCGCGAACACCGGGGAGCTGTTTTTT.

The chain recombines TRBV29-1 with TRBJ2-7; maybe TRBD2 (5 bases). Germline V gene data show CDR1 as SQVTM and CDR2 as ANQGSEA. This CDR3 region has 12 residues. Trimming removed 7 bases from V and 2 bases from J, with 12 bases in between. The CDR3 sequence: CSGSGIPYEQYF. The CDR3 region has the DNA TGCAGCGGATCCGGGATTCCCTACGAGCAGTACTTC.